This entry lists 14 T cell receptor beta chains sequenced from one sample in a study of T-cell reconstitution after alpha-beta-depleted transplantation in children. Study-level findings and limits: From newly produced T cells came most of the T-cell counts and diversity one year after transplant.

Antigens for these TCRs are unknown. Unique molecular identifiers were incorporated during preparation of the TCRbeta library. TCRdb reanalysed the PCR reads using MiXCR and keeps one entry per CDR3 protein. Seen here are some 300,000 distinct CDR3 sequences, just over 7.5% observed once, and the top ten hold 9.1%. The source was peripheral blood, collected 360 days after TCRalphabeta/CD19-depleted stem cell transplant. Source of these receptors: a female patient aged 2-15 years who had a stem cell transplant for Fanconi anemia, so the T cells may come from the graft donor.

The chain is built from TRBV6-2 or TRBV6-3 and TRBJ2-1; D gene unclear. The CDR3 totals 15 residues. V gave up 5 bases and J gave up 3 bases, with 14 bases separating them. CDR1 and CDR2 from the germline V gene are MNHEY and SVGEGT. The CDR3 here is CASSDDDIFYNEQFF. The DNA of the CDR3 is TGTGCCAGCAGTGACGATGACATATTCTACAATGAGCAGTTCTTC.

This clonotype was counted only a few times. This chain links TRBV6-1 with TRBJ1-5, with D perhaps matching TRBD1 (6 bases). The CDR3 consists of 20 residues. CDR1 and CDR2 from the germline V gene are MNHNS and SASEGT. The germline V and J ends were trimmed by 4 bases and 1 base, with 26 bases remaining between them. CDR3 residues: CASSVGSKSGGLGSNQPQHF. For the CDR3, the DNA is TGTGCCAGCAGTGTAGGAAGTAAATCCGGGGGGCTAGGAAGCAATCAGCCCCAGCATTTT.

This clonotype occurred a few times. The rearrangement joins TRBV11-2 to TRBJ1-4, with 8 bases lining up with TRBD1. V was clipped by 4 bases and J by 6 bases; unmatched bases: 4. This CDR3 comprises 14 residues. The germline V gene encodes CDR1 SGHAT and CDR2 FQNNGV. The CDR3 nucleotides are TGTGCCAGCAGCTCGACAGGGGAATATGAAAAACTGTTTTTT. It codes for CASSSTGEYEKLFF.

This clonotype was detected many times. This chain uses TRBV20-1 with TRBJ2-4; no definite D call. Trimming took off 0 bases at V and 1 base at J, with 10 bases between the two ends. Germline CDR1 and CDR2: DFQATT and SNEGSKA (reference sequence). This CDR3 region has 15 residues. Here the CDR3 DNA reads TGCAGTGCTAGAGATCCGTCGCCTGCCAAAAACATTCAGTACTTC. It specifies CSARDPSPAKNIQYF.

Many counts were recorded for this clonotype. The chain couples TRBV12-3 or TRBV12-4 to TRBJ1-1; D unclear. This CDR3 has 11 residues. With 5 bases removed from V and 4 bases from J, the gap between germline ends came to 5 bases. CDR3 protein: CASSPGTEAFF. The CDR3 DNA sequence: TGTGCCAGCAGTCCCGGCACTGAAGCTTTCTTT.

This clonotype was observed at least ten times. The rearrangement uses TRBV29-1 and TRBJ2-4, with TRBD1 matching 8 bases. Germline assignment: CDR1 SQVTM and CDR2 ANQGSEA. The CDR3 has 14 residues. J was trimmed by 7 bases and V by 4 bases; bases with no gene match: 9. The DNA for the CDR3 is TGCAGCGTTGCACCATCCCACAGGGGGAACATTCAGTACTTC. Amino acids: CSVAPSHRGNIQYF.

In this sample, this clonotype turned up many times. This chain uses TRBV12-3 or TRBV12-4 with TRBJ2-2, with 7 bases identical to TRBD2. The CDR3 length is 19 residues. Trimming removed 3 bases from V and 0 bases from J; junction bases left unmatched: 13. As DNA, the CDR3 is TGTGCCAGCAGTTTTGGGTCTAGCGGTCATACAGCGAACACCGGGGAGCTGTTTTTT. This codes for CASSFGSSGHTANTGELFF.

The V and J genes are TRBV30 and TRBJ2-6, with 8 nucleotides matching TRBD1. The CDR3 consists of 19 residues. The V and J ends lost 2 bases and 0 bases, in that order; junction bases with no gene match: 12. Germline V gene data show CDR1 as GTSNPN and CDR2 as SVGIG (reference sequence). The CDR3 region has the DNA TGTGCCTGGAGTTCATTCTTGCAGGGGGCCTCCTCTGGGGCCAACGTCCTGACTTTC. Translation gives CAWSSFLQGASSGANVLTF.

The CDR3 coding sequence is TGTGCCAGCAGCGAGGGGGTCTTGAACACTGAAGCTTTCTTT. This sequence encodes CASSEGVLNTEAFF. This rearrangement joins TRBV9 to TRBJ1-1, with D perhaps matching TRBD1 (6 bases). Trimming left V 3 bases short and J 0 bases short, with 9 bases between. The CDR3 has 14 residues. Germline values: CDR1 SGDLS, CDR2 YYNGEE. Based on the CDR3 plus reference TRBV9 and TRBJ1-1, the full variable domain is DSGVTQTPKHLITATGQRVTLRCSPRSGDLSVYWYQQSLDQGLQFLIQYYNGEERAKGNILERFSAQQFPDLHSELNLSSLELGDSALYFCASSEGVLNTEAFFGQGTRLTVV.

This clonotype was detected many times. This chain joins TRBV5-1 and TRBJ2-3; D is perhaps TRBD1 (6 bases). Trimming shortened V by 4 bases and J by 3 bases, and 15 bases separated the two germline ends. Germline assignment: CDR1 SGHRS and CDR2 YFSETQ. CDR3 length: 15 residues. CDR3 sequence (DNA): TGCGCCAGCAGCACCCAGGGGCTGGGGACAGATACGCAGTATTTT. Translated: CASSTQGLGTDTQYF.

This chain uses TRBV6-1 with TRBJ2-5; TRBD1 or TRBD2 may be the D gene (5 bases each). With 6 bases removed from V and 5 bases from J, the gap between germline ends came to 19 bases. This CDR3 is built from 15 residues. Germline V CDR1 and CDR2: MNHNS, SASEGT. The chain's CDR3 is CASRGLPHGGETQYF. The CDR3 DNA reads TGTGCCAGCAGAGGGCTTCCTCATGGGGGTGAGACCCAGTACTTC.

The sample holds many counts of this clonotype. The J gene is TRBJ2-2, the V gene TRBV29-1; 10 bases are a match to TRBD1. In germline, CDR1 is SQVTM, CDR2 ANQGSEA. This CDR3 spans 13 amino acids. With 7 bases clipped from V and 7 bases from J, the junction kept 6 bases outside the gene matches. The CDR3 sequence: CSGGTGASGELFF. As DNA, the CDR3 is TGCAGCGGAGGGACAGGGGCGAGCGGGGAGCTGTTTTTT.

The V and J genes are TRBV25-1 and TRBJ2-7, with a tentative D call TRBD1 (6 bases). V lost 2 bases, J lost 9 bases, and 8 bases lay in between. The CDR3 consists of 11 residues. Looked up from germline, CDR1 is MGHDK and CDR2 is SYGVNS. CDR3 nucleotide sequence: TGTGCCAGCAGTGAACAGGGGTGGCAGTACTTC. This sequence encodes CASSEQGWQYF.

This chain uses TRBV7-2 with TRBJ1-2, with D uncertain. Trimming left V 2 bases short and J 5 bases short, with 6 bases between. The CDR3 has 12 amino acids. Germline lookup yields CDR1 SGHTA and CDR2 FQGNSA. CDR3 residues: CASSLMTYGYTF. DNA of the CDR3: TGTGCCAGCAGCTTAATGACGTATGGCTACACCTTC.